This T cell receptor (beta chain) emerged from a study of blood T cell repertoires in COVID-19. Study details: Samples taken during acute and convalescent COVID-19 were collected in the United States, Italy and Spain. T cells, B-cell-depleted T cells, or PBMCs supplied cDNA or gDNA.

Original analysis: Amplification of reference gene primers was used by the study to estimate nucleated cell counts. The data were produced by immunoSEQ multiplex PCR, yet TCRdb's version contains in-frame clones alone and is incomplete. The V and J calls and clone size come from that table; D and trimming were worked out from the DNA. The table lists over 100,000 clones, 81% of them singletons. The source of this sequence is a human donor in a cohort sampled during active COVID-19. The sequencing input was peripheral blood.

The CDR3, as DNA: TGTGCCAGCAGCAAACAGGGTTACACCATATATTTT. It yields the protein CASSKQGYTIYF. The rearrangement uses TRBV3-1 (or the pseudogene TRBV3-2) and TRBJ1-3, with D perhaps matching TRBD1 (6 bases). Germline V gene lookup returns CDR1 LGHDT and CDR2 YNNKEL (reference sequence). The CDR3 runs to 12 residues. The V end was cut by 5 bases, the J end by 8 bases, with 10 bases between.